This T cell receptor beta chain was recovered during a study of shared clonotypes between healthy human individuals. In the original analysis: Quality scores were absent from the junction-only immunoSEQ sequences, so filtering differed. The method was immunoSEQ multiplex PCR; TCRdb's version includes in-frame clones alone and lacks a portion of them. D and trimming come from the DNA, and the V and J calls and clone size come from that table. The sample shows around 2.3 million clones, approximately 95% of them seen only once. All participating donors were Caucasian adults from Nashville, Tennessee. The authors divided CD4+ cells into CD45RA+ naive and CD45RA-negative memory subsets. CDR1 is SGHNT, CDR2 YYREEE, per germline (reference sequence). This CDR3 has 13 amino acids. V dropped 5 bases and J dropped 5 bases, with 14 bases sitting between them. Overall study findings and caveats: Blood was the only sampled material, and tissue repertoires likely differ.

Of note for this clone: Its antigen remains unknown.

The chain couples TRBV5-4 to TRBJ2-7; the D gene is possibly TRBD1 (6 bases). The clonotype was recovered from a man between 18 and 35 years old in good health. The sample consisted of naive CD4+ T cells sorted from blood. The subset: CD45RA+ positively selected. The CDR3 is CASSVQGVDEQYF. CDR3 coding DNA: TGTGCCAGCAGTGTACAGGGAGTCGACGAGCAGTACTTC.